Listed here are 15 T cell receptor beta chains from one sample, sequenced in a study of T-cell memory formation after mild COVID-19. In TCRdb, the 5' RACE reads were re-called with MiXCR into one record per CDR3 protein. The sample holds about 400,000 distinct CDR3 sequences; more than 20% are singletons and the top ten take roughly 13%. The sequenced material came from PBMCs or a T cell subset sorted from them (not recorded which). The receptors here all came from an adult woman who had mild COVID-19 (a few samples of this study predate the infection). Cell type and time point are not known.

The V and J genes are TRBV14 and TRBJ2-2, with 7 bases fitting TRBD2. V was pared by 0 bases and J by 6 bases, with 10 bases of the junction left unmatched. The CDR3 loop spans 17 amino acids. CDR1 and CDR2 (germline): SGHDN, FVKESK. The CDR3 DNA is TGTGCCAGCAGCCAAGATCGCCCGGGGGGTATTTCCGGGGAGCTGTTTTTT. Translated, it gives CASSQDRPGGISGELFF.

This clonotype was found a few times. V usage is TRBV29-1 and J usage is TRBJ1-2; D possibly corresponds to TRBD1 (6 bases). The CDR3 is made up of 13 amino acids. V shed 1 base and J shed 7 bases, with 13 bases lying between them. The V gene's germline CDR1 is SQVTM and CDR2 ANQGSEA. Here the CDR3 DNA reads TGCAGCGTTGAAGGTGCAGGGGAGGGTGGCTACACCTTC. It codes for CSVEGAGEGGYTF.

J is TRBJ2-2 and V is TRBV3-1; 11 nucleotides agree with TRBD2. V was clipped by 4 bases and J by 2 bases; unmatched bases: 3. This CDR3 is 16 amino acids long. In germline, CDR1 is LGHDT, CDR2 YNNKEL (reference sequence). The CDR3 spells CASSPTSGGNTGELFF. The CDR3, as DNA: TGTGCCAGCAGCCCCACTAGCGGGGGAAACACCGGGGAGCTGTTTTTT.

The chain recombines TRBV12-3 or TRBV12-4 with TRBJ2-7; no clear D. Trimming shortened V by 9 bases and J by 5 bases, and 20 bases separated the two germline ends. The CDR3 is 14 amino acids. The chain's CDR3 is CARRTVPKAHEQYF. The CDR3 region has the DNA TGTGCCAGGAGGACCGTTCCAAAGGCTCACGAGCAGTACTTC.

This sequence joins TRBV18 and TRBJ2-3; D is unresolved. This CDR3 is 15 amino acids long. The germline gives CDR1 KGHSH, CDR2 LQKENI. V lost 3 bases and J 1 base, leaving 11 bases between the germline ends. DNA of the CDR3: TGTGCCAGCTCACCCCAAGTGCAGGGCACAGATACGCAGTATTTT. It translates to CASSPQVQGTDTQYF.

The chain joins TRBV7-6 to TRBJ1-1; D might be TRBD1 (5 bases). The CDR3 runs to 17 residues. CDR1 and CDR2 from the germline V gene are SGHVS and FNYEAQ. Trimming removed 1 base from V and 0 bases from J, with 15 bases in between. The CDR3 DNA reads as TGTGCCAGCAGCTTAGTGGGGGTGGGTATAATGAACACTGAAGCTTTCTTT. Residues: CASSLVGVGIMNTEAFF. Full variable domain (outside the CDR3, taken from reference TRBV7-6 and TRBJ1-1): GAGVSQSPRYKVTKRGQDVALRCDPISGHVSLYWYRQALGQGPEFLTYFNYEAQQDKSGLPNDRFSAERPEGSISTLTIQRTEQRDSAMYRCASSLVGVGIMNTEAFFGQGTRLTVV.

The chain has TRBV6-2 or TRBV6-3 and TRBJ2-3; 8 bases fit TRBD1. Germline values: CDR1 MNHEY, CDR2 SVGEGT. The CDR3 consists of 14 residues. J lost 6 bases, V lost 4 bases, and 6 bases had no gene match. The CDR3 DNA reads TGTGCCAGCAGTTTTCTCCAGGGGGCGGATACGCAGTATTTT. It specifies CASSFLQGADTQYF.

This clonotype was recorded a few times. The V call is TRBV5-1, the J call TRBJ1-1; perhaps TRBD1 as D (5 bases). Germline V gene sequence: CDR1 SGHRS, CDR2 YFSETQ. This CDR3 has 14 residues. Trimming stripped 5 bases from V and 1 base from J, with 12 bases between. The CDR3: CASRLTGWNTEAFF. The CDR3 nucleotides are TGCGCCAGCAGATTAACAGGTTGGAACACTGAAGCTTTCTTT.

V is TRBV6-5 and J is TRBJ1-1, with unresolved D. The CDR3 consists of 16 residues. V was cut by 4 bases and J by 1 base, with 16 bases left in between. The V gene's germline CDR1 is MNHEY and CDR2 SVGAGI. This chain's CDR3 is CASSFDSLTKNTEAFF. DNA of the CDR3: TGTGCCAGCAGTTTCGACTCCCTCACTAAGAACACTGAAGCTTTCTTT.

This clonotype was observed a handful of times. The rearrangement uses TRBV25-1 and TRBJ2-2; the D gene is possibly TRBD1 (5 bases). The germline V gene has CDR1 MGHDK and CDR2 SYGVNS. CDR3 length: 15 residues. Trimming took 1 base from V and 2 from J, leaving 8 bases between them. The CDR3 sequence is CASSEWGVNTGELFF. The DNA of the CDR3 is TGTGCCAGCAGTGAATGGGGCGTCAACACCGGGGAGCTGTTTTTT. The entire variable domain, with the rest obtained from reference TRBV25-1 and TRBJ2-2, is as follows: EADIYQTPRYLVIGTGKKITLECSQTMGHDKMYWYQQDPGMELHLIHYSYGVNSTEKGDLSSESTVSRIRTEHFPLTLESARPSHTSQYLCASSEWGVNTGELFFGEGSRLTVL.

This chain joins TRBV5-1 and TRBJ2-1; 10 nucleotides line up with TRBD2. The CDR3 totals 16 residues. From germline, CDR1 is SGHRS and CDR2 YFSETQ. V gave up 4 bases and J gave up 8 bases; unmatched junction bases: 12. The CDR3 DNA reads TGCGCCAGCAGCGGAGAAGCGGGGGGGCTTACCCATGAGCAGTTCTTC. Amino acids: CASSGEAGGLTHEQFF.

This clonotype was seen only a few times. The rearrangement uses TRBV7-8 and TRBJ2-2; D may match TRBD1 or TRBD2 (5 bases each). V was clipped by 5 bases and J by 6 bases, with 13 bases between them. The CDR3 loop spans 14 amino acids. Germline lookup yields CDR1 SGHVS and CDR2 FQNEAQ. This chain's CDR3 is CASSTGRLAGELFF. DNA for the CDR3: TGTGCCAGCAGCACGGGACGCCTGGCCGGGGAGCTGTTTTTT.

The chain's CDR3 is CASSPSTANTEAFF. As DNA, the CDR3 is TGCGCCAGCAGCCCTTCGACAGCTAACACTGAAGCTTTCTTT. The genes are TRBV5-1 and TRBJ1-1; weak D call: TRBD1 (5 bases). Per the germline V gene, CDR1 is SGHRS and CDR2 is YFSETQ. V was clipped by 4 bases and J by 2 bases, with 12 bases between them. CDR3 size: 14 residues.

The chain uses TRBV7-8 and TRBJ2-3; no clear D gene. This CDR3 region has 15 residues. Germline V CDR1 and CDR2: SGHVS, FQNEAQ. V gave up 5 bases and J gave up 3 bases, with 15 bases separating them. Here the CDR3 DNA reads TGTGCCAGCAGCCCTATTCGTTGGCGTACAGATACGCAGTATTTT. It specifies CASSPIRWRTDTQYF.

This clonotype was detected only once. The rearrangement uses TRBV12-3 or TRBV12-4 and TRBJ2-7; 10 bases are shared with TRBD1. The CDR3 length is 13 residues. V shed 5 bases, J shed 6 bases, and the junction held 4 bases outside the gene matches. The CDR3 region is CASSPGTGAEQYF. The CDR3 DNA sequence: TGTGCCAGCAGTCCGGGGACAGGGGCCGAGCAGTACTTC.